One sample yielded the 5 T cell receptor beta chains listed below, sequenced in a study of regulatory and conventional T cells in RAG deficiency. Produced via immunoSEQ multiplex PCR; TCRdb's table is partial and in-frame only. The profile shows 30,000 to 40,000 clones, roughly three quarters of them singletons. Genomic DNA came from blood conventional CD4+ T cells gated CD25-low CD127-high. This sample also belongs to another study, concerning regulatory T cells. That work states: Primers: 52 TRBV forward and 13 TRBJ reverse.

The sequenced sample was CD4+ effector T cells sorted from blood. The receptors originated from a human donor in good health.

This sequence joins TRBV7-3 and TRBJ1-2; D is uncertain. The V gene's germline CDR1 is SGHTA and CDR2 FQGTGA. This CDR3 has 15 amino acids. Trimming took off 5 bases at V and 0 bases at J, with 13 bases between the two ends. The CDR3 DNA follows: TGTGCCAGCAGCCATGGCGGCACTACTAACTATGGCTACACCTTC. Residues: CASSHGGTTNYGYTF.

This clone was seen only a few times. The chain joins TRBV4-2 to TRBJ2-7; TRBD1 matches at 7 bases. The CDR3 totals 13 residues. Germline CDR1 LGHNA, CDR2 YNFKEQ. The V and J ends lost 6 bases and 3 bases, in that order; junction bases with no gene match: 5. CDR3 loop: CASSQDRNYEQYF. CDR3 DNA sequence: TGTGCCAGCAGTCAGGACAGGAACTACGAGCAGTACTTC.

This chain joins TRBV10-2 and TRBJ1-1; D is unclear. The germline V gene has CDR1 WSHSY and CDR2 SAAADI. The CDR3 contains 15 residues. Trimming stripped 6 bases from V and 3 bases from J, with 17 bases between. CDR3 nucleotide sequence: TGCGCCAGCAGGGTCGCTGGGATTCGGGACACTGAAGCTTTCTTT. As protein: CASRVAGIRDTEAFF.

This clone was picked up a small number of times. The chain combines TRBV4-1 with TRBJ2-1; no clear D. The V gene's germline CDR1 is MGHRA and CDR2 YSYEKL. V dropped 1 base and J dropped 7 bases, with 5 bases sitting between them. The CDR3 spans 12 residues. The CDR3 sequence is CASSQVTNEQFF. The CDR3 DNA reads TGCGCCAGCAGCCAAGTGACGAATGAGCAGTTCTTC.

CDR3 in amino acids: CASSLLASYEQYF. CDR3 nucleotides: TGTGCCAGCAGCTTGCTAGCGTCCTACGAGCAGTACTTC. The V and J genes are TRBV5-5 and TRBJ2-7; tentatively, D is TRBD2 (6 bases). Per the germline V gene, CDR1 is SGHKS and CDR2 is YYEKEE (reference sequence). The CDR3 has 13 residues. V lost 1 base to trimming and J lost 1 base, with 6 bases between them.